These T cell receptor beta chains were read from a single sample in a study of breast tumors, draining lymph nodes, adjacent tissues. Using its own MiXCR run on the multiplex PCR reads, TCRdb lists one record per CDR3 protein. Here the sample spans approximately 230,000 distinct CDR3 sequences, approximately 36% being singletons. Input material: axillary lymph node tissue. The receptors stem from a female donor with breast cancer. Some clones in this sample may be carry-over from other donors' samples. CDR3s include the opening cysteine and the closing phenylalanine or tryptophan. Each record gives: V gene, CDR3 protein.

TRBV19	CASIRFDGNYGYTF
TRBV2	CASVDTGGGQPQHF
TRBV9	CASSVGAAGEQFF
TRBV11-2	CASSDTLGGQISYNEQFF
TRBV11-2	CASSFGGNEKLFF
TRBV2	CASSGDTIYF
TRBV20-1	CSARDRGGRPSYNEQFF
TRBV18	CASSPATSYNEQFF
TRBV15	CATRRGDRGNSPLHF
TRBV24-1	CATSEYRAGQPQHF
TRBV11-3	CASSPPGGSYNEQFF
TRBV19	CASTIGTTSPLHF
TRBV19	CASSSPTGYNQPQHF
TRBV12-3/TRBV12-4	CASSLSGLTNEKLFF
TRBV20-1	CSARPGSVNTEAFF
TRBV2	CASSESGDGYTF
TRBV20-1	CSARAPGLRTDTQYF
TRBV6-5	CASSHSDRDSPLHF
TRBV11-3	CASSLAQGRTGELFF
TRBV3-1	CASSSLGARFF
TRBV6-5	CASSPRGKDGYTF
TRBV5-8	CASSLEAGGLETQYF
TRBV5-1	CASKTGQGLEKLFF
TRBV4-3	CASSQEPNTGELFF
TRBV6-5	CASSSLKRTSDDETQYF
TRBV20-1	CSARTSGVLPDTQYF
TRBV10-3	CAISGQGQALHF
TRBV20-1	CSATASLDTQYF